This T cell receptor beta chain was sequenced for a study of blood T cell repertoires in COVID-19. Study-wide context: Acute and convalescent COVID-19 specimens originated in the United States, Italy and Spain. From T cells, B-cell-depleted T cells, or PBMCs came the material, which was cDNA or gDNA.

In the original analysis: For nucleated cells, counts were estimated from reference gene primer amplification. The protocol was immunoSEQ multiplex PCR, while the TCRdb copy is restricted to in-frame clones and leaves out a portion. That table gives V, J and clone size, and the DNA gave D and trimming. The data contain a few hundred thousand clones, over 75% of them singletons. The CDR3 is made up of 13 amino acids. The trim removed 11 bases at V and 6 bases at J, leaving 12 bases unmatched. From germline, CDR1 is MDHEN and CDR2 SYDVKM. The sequence derives from a man aged 50 to 59 with active or convalescent COVID-19. V and J are TRBV28 and TRBJ2-7, with TRBD1 matching 8 bases. The sample was peripheral blood. The CDR3 region is CAGMDRTGLEQYF. For the CDR3, the DNA is TGTGCCGGGATGGACAGGACAGGGCTCGAGCAGTACTTC.